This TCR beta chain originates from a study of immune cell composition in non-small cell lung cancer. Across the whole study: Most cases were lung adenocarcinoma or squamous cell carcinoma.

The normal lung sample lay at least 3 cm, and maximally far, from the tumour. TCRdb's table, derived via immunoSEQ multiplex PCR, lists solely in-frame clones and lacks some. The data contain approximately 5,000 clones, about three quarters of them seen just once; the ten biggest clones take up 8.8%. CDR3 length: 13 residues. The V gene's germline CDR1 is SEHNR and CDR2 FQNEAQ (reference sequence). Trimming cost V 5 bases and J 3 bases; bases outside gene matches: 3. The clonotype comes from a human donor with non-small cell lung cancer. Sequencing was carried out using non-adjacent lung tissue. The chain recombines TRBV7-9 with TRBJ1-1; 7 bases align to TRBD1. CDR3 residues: CASSPTGYTEAFF. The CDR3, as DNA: TGTGCCAGCAGCCCGACAGGGTACACTGAAGCTTTCTTT.